Listed here are 24 T cell receptor beta chains from one sample, sequenced in a study of technical replicates of blood from four donors. Assay: immunoSEQ multiplex PCR; the TCRdb copy retains only in-frame clones and omits some. The table records about 85,000 clones, roughly 94% of them present only once. The source material was T cells isolated from PBMCs. Every receptor here comes from a human donor in good health.

This chain uses TRBV2 with TRBJ2-1; D possibly corresponds to TRBD2 (6 bases). V dropped 6 bases and J dropped 1 base, with 10 bases sitting between them. From germline, CDR1 is SNHLY and CDR2 FYNNEI. This CDR3 has 14 amino acids. CDR3 protein: CASRLAPSYNEQFF. CDR3 coding DNA: TGTGCCAGCAGGCTAGCGCCTTCCTACAATGAGCAGTTCTTC.

The gene calls are TRBV7-9 and TRBJ1-2, with D tentatively TRBD1 (6 bases). CDR1 and CDR2 from the germline V gene are SEHNR and FQNEAQ (reference sequence). V lost 6 bases and J 3 bases, leaving 14 bases between the germline ends. This CDR3 contains 14 residues. The CDR3 DNA reads as TGTGCCAGCAGATCGGGGGGCCTCGACTATGGCTACACCTTC. Protein sequence: CASRSGGLDYGYTF.

The J gene is TRBJ1-1, the V gene TRBV6-1, with a tentative D call TRBD1 (5 bases). The CDR3 has 14 residues. Germline V CDR1 and CDR2: MNHNS, SASEGT. The ends were cut back, 5 bases at V and 3 bases at J, with 13 bases in the middle. The CDR3 bases are TGTGCCAGCAGTCATTTTCTAGGGGACACTGAAGCTTTCTTT. Amino acids: CASSHFLGDTEAFF.

The chain uses TRBV5-1 and TRBJ2-7; 15 bases map to TRBD2. This CDR3 has 19 residues. V gave up 3 bases and J gave up 1 base; unmatched junction bases: 11. CDR1 SGHRS and CDR2 YFSETQ come from the germline V gene. In DNA, the CDR3 is TGCGCCAGCAGCTCTCGCGGACTAGCGGGAGGGTCTAATTCCTACGAGCAGTACTTC. The encoded protein is CASSSRGLAGGSNSYEQYF.

This CDR3 is CASSSRGSDYNSPLHF. CDR3 sequence (DNA): TGTGCCAGCAGCTCCAGGGGGTCCGATTATAATTCACCCCTCCACTTT. This chain links TRBV11-1 with TRBJ1-6, with 7 bases identical to TRBD1. Germline loops: CDR1 SGHAT, CDR2 FQDESV (reference sequence). The CDR3 has 16 residues. V dropped 4 bases and J dropped 4; count of bases not matched to a gene: 7.

V is TRBV2 and J is TRBJ2-2; maybe TRBD2 (5 bases). V lost 8 bases and J 4 bases, leaving 17 bases between the germline ends. Germline assignment: CDR1 SNHLY and CDR2 FYNNEI. The CDR3 runs to 15 residues. CDR3: CASDDSRGVTGELFF. DNA for the CDR3: TGTGCCAGCGACGACTCCCGGGGAGTCACCGGGGAGCTGTTTTTT.

This clone was seen only once. V gene TRBV27 combines with J gene TRBJ1-2; a possible D gene is TRBD1 (5 bases). Trimming removed 3 bases from V and 6 bases from J, with 11 bases in between. Germline CDR1 MNHEY, CDR2 SMNVEV (reference sequence). The CDR3 length is 13 residues. The CDR3 nucleotides read TGTGCCAGCAGTTTTAGGGGTGGTCATGGCTACACCTTC. This gives the protein CASSFRGGHGYTF.

V gene TRBV5-1 combines with J gene TRBJ2-1, with a possible D match to TRBD1 (5 bases). The CDR3 is 15 residues long. In germline, CDR1 is SGHRS, CDR2 YFSETQ. Trimming took off 0 bases at V and 3 bases at J, with 10 bases between the two ends. CDR3 sequence: CASSLAGRDYNEQFF. Here the CDR3 DNA reads TGCGCCAGCAGCTTGGCGGGCAGGGACTACAATGAGCAGTTCTTC. Looking up the rest from reference TRBV5-1 and TRBJ2-1 gives the full variable domain: KAGVTQTPRYLIKTRGQQVTLSCSPISGHRSVSWYQQTPGQGLQFLFEYFSETQRNKGNFPGRFSGRQFSNSRSEMNVSTLELGDSALYLCASSLAGRDYNEQFFGPGTRLTVL.

The V call is TRBV5-6, the J call TRBJ1-3; maybe TRBD1 (6 bases). V was pared by 2 bases and J by 4 bases, with 10 bases between. The CDR3 has 14 amino acids. The V gene's germline CDR1 is SGHDT and CDR2 YYEEEE. The CDR3, as DNA: TGTGCCAGCAGCTTTTTGGGGGCGGGAAACACCATATATTTT. It is translated as CASSFLGAGNTIYF.

The chain couples TRBV7-9 to TRBJ1-1, with D perhaps matching TRBD1 (6 bases). CDR3 length equals 14 residues. Trimming cost V 5 bases and J 1 base, with 11 bases left between them. Germline CDR1 SEHNR, CDR2 FQNEAQ (reference sequence). The CDR3 spells CASSAGEGNTEAFF. The CDR3, as DNA: TGTGCCAGCAGCGCAGGGGAAGGGAACACTGAAGCTTTCTTT.

The J gene is TRBJ2-7, the V gene TRBV5-1; no reliable D call. CDR1 is SGHRS, CDR2 YFSETQ, per germline. The CDR3 is 14 residues long. Trimming took 0 bases from V and 5 from J, leaving 12 bases between them. CDR3 amino acids: CASSLGVRLDEQYF. CDR3 nucleotides: TGCGCCAGCAGCTTGGGAGTACGGTTAGACGAGCAGTACTTC.

This clone was seen just once. The V and J genes are TRBV6-1 and TRBJ2-7; possibly TRBD2 for D (6 bases). V was cut by 5 bases and J by 5 bases, with 13 bases left in between. In germline, CDR1 is MNHNS, CDR2 SASEGT. This CDR3 has 13 amino acids. The CDR3 DNA sequence: TGTGCCAGCAGTTCAGGAGGGGTGGACGAGCAGTACTTC. Translating gives CASSSGGVDEQYF.

This clone was seen once. The CDR3 nucleotides read TGTGCCAGCAGCTTGGGACAGGTCTACGAGCAGTACTTC. It translates to CASSLGQVYEQYF. The genes are TRBV5-4 and TRBJ2-7; TRBD1 might be the D (6 bases). V shed 0 bases and J shed 3 bases, with 7 bases lying between them. This CDR3 region has 13 residues. The V gene's germline CDR1 is SGHNT and CDR2 YYREEE (reference sequence). Combining the CDR3 with reference TRBV5-4 and TRBJ2-7 gives the whole variable domain ETGVTQSPTHLIKTRGQQVTLRCSSQSGHNTVSWYQQALGQGPQFIFQYYREEENGRGNFPPRFSGLQFPNYSSELNVNALELDDSALYLCASSLGQVYEQYFGPGTRLTVT.

The genes are TRBV28 and TRBJ2-2; 9 bases are a match to TRBD1. The V gene's germline CDR1 is MDHEN and CDR2 SYDVKM. This CDR3 is built from 15 residues. The ends lost 4 bases at V and 6 bases at J; junction bases unmatched: 6. The CDR3 is CASSSTTGGPGELFF. The CDR3 region has the DNA TGTGCCAGCAGTTCCACTACAGGGGGCCCCGGGGAGCTGTTTTTT.

The chain is built from TRBV2 and TRBJ2-5; possible D gene TRBD1, 5 bases. CDR1 SNHLY and CDR2 FYNNEI come from the germline V gene. The CDR3 covers 13 residues. V dropped 4 bases and J dropped 7 bases, with 13 bases sitting between them. The CDR3 region is CASSVNSQGTQYF. Here the CDR3 DNA reads TGTGCCAGCAGTGTGAATTCCCAGGGGACCCAGTACTTC. The full variable domain, completed using reference TRBV2 and TRBJ2-5, is EPEVTQTPSHQVTQMGQEVILRCVPISNHLYFYWYRQILGQKVEFLVSFYNNEISEKSEIFDDQFSVERPDGSNFTLKIRSTKLEDSAMYFCASSVNSQGTQYFGPGTRLLVL.

The CDR3 coding sequence is TGTGCCAGCAGCCCAAACGGGGGGGTTACAGATACGCAGTATTTT. Translating gives CASSPNGGVTDTQYF. This sequence joins TRBV7-3 and TRBJ2-3; 8 bases align to TRBD2. CDR3 length equals 15 residues. V was pared by 5 bases and J by 3 bases, with 7 bases of the junction left unmatched. Germline CDR1 and CDR2: SGHTA and FQGTGA.

The chain links TRBV4-1 to TRBJ1-1; D unresolved. Germline lookup yields CDR1 MGHRA and CDR2 YSYEKL. The CDR3 has 18 residues. V lost 1 base and J 0 bases, leaving 18 bases between the germline ends. The CDR3 nucleotides read TGCGCCAGCAGCCAAGCGTGGGCGTCACCAACCATGAACACTGAAGCTTTCTTT. As protein: CASSQAWASPTMNTEAFF.

V and J are TRBV18 and TRBJ1-3; 7 bases agree with TRBD1. Germline lookup yields CDR1 KGHSH and CDR2 LQKENI. V lost 6 bases to trimming and J lost 4 bases; unmatched junction nucleotides: 6. The CDR3 length is 14 residues. Written as DNA, the CDR3 is TGTGCCAGCTCGCCAACAGGGGACGGAAACACCATATATTTT. This codes for CASSPTGDGNTIYF.

This clone showed up just once. This chain joins TRBV5-1 and TRBJ2-2; the D is unclear. This CDR3 spans 14 amino acids. Trimming left V 5 bases short and J 4 bases short, with 12 bases between. CDR1 is SGHRS, CDR2 YFSETQ, per germline. The CDR3 loop is CASRLIGGTGELFF. The CDR3 region has the DNA TGCGCCAGCAGGCTAATAGGCGGCACCGGGGAGCTGTTTTTT.

The rearrangement uses TRBV19 and TRBJ2-5; the D gene is possibly TRBD2 (5 bases). The CDR3 consists of 15 residues. Germline V gene sequence: CDR1 LNHDA, CDR2 SQIVND (reference sequence). Between the trimmed V and J ends, which lost 3 bases and 5 bases, there was a span of 16 bases. CDR3 region: CASSMRVSGSETQYF. The CDR3 DNA is TGTGCCAGTAGTATGAGGGTGAGTGGTTCGGAGACCCAGTACTTC.

V is TRBV6-5 and J is TRBJ2-1; 9 bases are a match to TRBD2. The V gene end was trimmed by 8 bases and the J gene end by 2 bases; junction bases not matched to a gene: 4. Germline V gene lookup returns CDR1 MNHEY and CDR2 SVGAGI. The CDR3 loop spans 14 amino acids. CDR3 in DNA: TGTGCCAGCCTTGCGGGGGGGCCCTACAATGAGCAGTTCTTC. This sequence encodes CASLAGGPYNEQFF.

The chain joins TRBV5-6 to TRBJ2-1; the D is unclear. Germline CDR1 reads SGHDT; CDR2 reads YYEEEE. The CDR3 loop spans 12 amino acids. V shed 2 bases and J shed 12 bases, with 12 bases lying between them. The CDR3 here is CASSLRQARQFF. CDR3 coding DNA: TGTGCCAGCAGCTTACGCCAGGCGAGGCAGTTCTTC.

The chain joins TRBV10-3 to TRBJ1-6, with TRBD1 identical over 7 bases. Unmatched junction bases numbered 10, after V lost 6 bases and J lost 5 bases. Germline V lookup: CDR1 ENHRY, CDR2 SYGVKD. The CDR3 totals 16 residues. For the CDR3, the DNA is TGTGCCATCAGCCTAACGGGACAGCTACATAATTCACCCCTCCACTTT. This encodes CAISLTGQLHNSPLHF.

The chain carries TRBV6-5 and TRBJ1-5, with D possibly matching TRBD1 (5 bases). V shed 2 bases and J shed 9 bases, with 11 bases lying between them. Germline V gives CDR1 MNHEY, CDR2 SVGAGI. This CDR3 has 13 amino acids. CDR3 amino acids: CASSYRQGTPQHF. The CDR3 DNA sequence: TGTGCCAGCAGTTACCGGCAGGGCACGCCCCAGCATTTT.